Listed below are T cell receptor beta chains from one sample, sequenced in a study of T cell changes during pregnancy in multiple sclerosis. Method: immunoSEQ multiplex PCR; TCRdb's copy keeps in-frame clones and lacks some. The data contain 30,000 to 40,000 clones, just over 90% of them seen just once; the ten biggest clones take up 0.35% to 0.45%. The specimen comprised CD4+ T cells from peripheral blood mononuclear cells, sampled in the third trimester of pregnancy. These receptors were taken from a female donor in good health, enrolled as a control in a pregnancy study. The CDR3 runs from the conserved cysteine through the conserved F or W. Fields, in order: clone size, CDR3 length, V gene, D gene, J gene, CDR3 protein, CDR3 DNA. The D gene is left open where the match is weak. Only part of the rows carry a size: once, few, many, or a class if the clone is expanded.

-,13,TRBV4-2,-,TRBJ2-7,CASSQRGSYEQYF,TGTGCCAGCAGCCAAAGGGGGAGCTACGAGCAGTACTTC
once,15,TRBV28,-,TRBJ1-3,CASSLGQSSGNTIYF,TGTGCCAGCAGTTTAGGCCAGTCGTCTGGAAACACCATATATTTT
-,14,TRBV27,TRBD1,TRBJ2-7,CASSSWTGPYEQYF,TGTGCCAGCAGTTCCTGGACAGGGCCCTACGAGCAGTACTTC
-,15,TRBV5-1,TRBD1,TRBJ2-3,CASSGTGGPTDTQYF,TGCGCCAGCAGTGGGACAGGGGGGCCCACGGATACGCAGTATTTT
-,12,TRBV7-9,-,TRBJ1-2,CASSPGASGYTF,TGTGCCAGCAGCCCAGGGGCGAGCGGCTACACCTTC
-,15,TRBV5-6,TRBD1,TRBJ2-7,CASSPIQGATYEQYF,TGTGCCAGCAGCCCGATCCAGGGGGCCACCTACGAGCAGTACTTC
once,11,TRBV27,TRBD1,TRBJ2-7,CASSGQGGQYF,TGTGCCAGCAGCGGACAGGGGGGGCAGTACTTC
-,15,TRBV10-3,TRBD1,TRBJ1-2,CAISETNDRGLGYTF,TGTGCCATCAGTGAGACAAACGACAGGGGGCTAGGCTACACCTTC
-,12,TRBV2,-,TRBJ1-1,CASTGMNTEAFF,TGTGCCAGCACGGGGATGAACACTGAAGCTTTCTTT
-,15,TRBV4-1,-,TRBJ1-2,CASSQADSPYYGYTF,TGCGCCAGCAGCCAAGCGGACAGCCCCTACTATGGCTACACCTTC
-,15,TRBV29-1,TRBD2,TRBJ2-3,CSVGGGRASSDTQYF,TGCAGCGTTGGTGGCGGGAGGGCCTCGTCAGATACGCAGTATTTT
-,14,TRBV9,-,TRBJ1-1,CASSVGAGNTEAFF,TGTGCCAGCAGCGTAGGAGCGGGGAACACTGAAGCTTTCTTT
-,14,TRBV19,-,TRBJ2-5,CASSIGGARETQYF,TGTGCCAGTAGTATTGGGGGGGCGCGGGAGACCCAGTACTTC
-,14,TRBV7-2,TRBD2,TRBJ2-7,CASSPGLVRYEQYF,TGTGCCAGCAGCCCGGGACTAGTTCGCTACGAGCAGTACTTC
-,14,TRBV18,-,TRBJ2-5,CASSPSTGKGTQYF,TGTGCCAGCTCACCCTCAACGGGGAAGGGGACCCAGTACTTC
-,18,TRBV5-1,TRBD2,TRBJ2-7,CASSLAVLGGRKFYEQYF,TGCGCCAGCAGCTTGGCCGTGTTGGGCGGGAGAAAATTCTACGAGCAGTACTTC
-,11,TRBV10-3,-,TRBJ1-3,CAVDSGNTIYF,TGTGCCGTCGACAGTGGAAACACCATATATTTT
-,19,TRBV7-3,TRBD1,TRBJ1-6,CASSDGTGKISSYNSPLHF,TGTGCCAGCAGCGACGGGACAGGGAAGATTAGCTCCTATAATTCACCCCTCCACTTT
-,14,TRBV19,TRBD1,TRBJ1-1,CASSTYSDRVEAFF,TGTGCCAGTAGTACATACTCTGACAGGGTCGAAGCTTTCTTT
-,18,TRBV18,-,TRBJ2-4,CASSPPWRQGLAKNIQYF,TGTGCCAGCTCACCCCCCTGGCGCCAGGGGTTAGCCAAAAACATTCAGTACTTC
-,15,TRBV6-1,TRBD1,TRBJ1-3,CASGRTGTSGNTIYF,TGTGCCAGCGGAAGGACAGGGACCTCTGGAAACACCATATATTTT
-,12,TRBV28,-,TRBJ2-4,CASGYEENIQYF,TGTGCCAGCGGGTATGAGGAAAACATTCAGTACTTC
-,14,TRBV30,-,TRBJ1-1,CAWSVGGGDTEAFF,TGTGCCTGGAGTGTGGGAGGGGGGGACACTGAAGCTTTCTTT
-,14,TRBV5-1,-,TRBJ1-1,CASSLGRGDTEAFF,TGCGCCAGCAGCTTGGGCAGGGGCGACACTGAAGCTTTCTTT
-,13,TRBV6-5,TRBD1,TRBJ1-2,CASRETGGYGYTF,TGTGCCAGCAGAGAGACAGGGGGCTATGGCTACACCTTC
-,15,TRBV5-5,-,TRBJ1-6,CASSARQISDSPLHF,TGTGCCAGCAGCGCCCGACAGATTTCGGATTCACCCCTCCACTTT
-,14,TRBV28,-,TRBJ1-5,CASSLQGGDQPQHF,TGTGCCAGCAGTCTCCAGGGTGGTGATCAGCCCCAGCATTTT
-,17,TRBV5-1,TRBD1,TRBJ1-1,CASSLVQGAVGGTEAFF,TGCGCCAGCAGCTTGGTACAGGGGGCCGTTGGGGGCACTGAAGCTTTCTTT
-,12,TRBV5-1,-,TRBJ1-2,CASSLGGYGYTF,TGCGCCAGCAGCTTAGGCGGCTATGGCTACACCTTC
-,15,TRBV6-6,-,TRBJ2-1,CASSYSELTYNEQFF,TGTGCCAGCAGTTACTCGGAGTTGACCTACAATGAGCAGTTCTTC
-,16,TRBV19,-,TRBJ2-2,CASKSHAVGGIGELFF,TGTGCCAGTAAATCGCATGCAGTTGGGGGCATCGGGGAGCTGTTTTTT
-,12,TRBV18,-,TRBJ1-1,CASSPSTREAFF,TGTGCCAGCTCACCAAGCACGCGTGAAGCTTTCTTT
-,15,TRBV19,-,TRBJ2-3,CASSQWRISTDTQYF,TGTGCCAGTAGTCAATGGAGGATTAGCACAGATACGCAGTATTTT
few,16,TRBV4-1,-,TRBJ1-4,CASSFLPGATNEKLFF,TGCGCCAGCAGCTTCCTCCCGGGAGCAACTAATGAAAAACTGTTTTTT
few,14,TRBV30,TRBD2,TRBJ2-3,CAWGGLTSTDTQYF,TGTGCCTGGGGGGGACTAACTAGCACAGATACGCAGTATTTT